These 5 T cell receptor beta chains were sequenced from one sample in a study of T cells in Graves' hyperthyroidism and ophthalmopathy. TCR beta CDR3 region amplification was performed from RNA transcripts. During a first-round RT-PCR of the TCR CDR3, the HTBI primer set was used. One entry per CDR3 protein results from TCRdb running MiXCR on the multiplex PCR reads. The sample consists of 700,000 to 950,000 distinct CDR3 sequences, under 45% of them appearing once. What was sequenced was blood. These receptors all stem from a woman aged 40 to 49 with Graves' hyperthyroidism.

This clonotype was counted between two and nine times. V and J are TRBV2 and TRBJ1-1; D remains unclear. This CDR3 spans 15 amino acids. Between the trimmed V and J ends, which lost 8 bases and 5 bases, there was a span of 21 bases. Germline V gene data show CDR1 as SNHLY and CDR2 as FYNNEI. CDR3 loop: CASEPEWRARTEAFF. The CDR3 coding sequence is TGTGCCAGCGAGCCAGAGTGGAGGGCGCGGACTGAAGCTTTCTTT.

V and J are TRBV7-2 and TRBJ2-5, with 9 bases identical to TRBD2. Germline CDR1 SGHTA, CDR2 FQGNSA. V lost 5 bases and J lost 5; bases outside the gene matches: 3. CDR3 length equals 13 residues. Written as DNA, the CDR3 is TGTGCCAGCAGCCCCGGGACTAGCGAGACCCAGTACTTC. As protein: CASSPGTSETQYF. Based on the CDR3 plus reference TRBV7-2 and TRBJ2-5, the full variable domain is GAGVSQSPSNKVTEKGKDVELRCDPISGHTALYWYRQSLGQGLEFLIYFQGNSAPDKSGLPSDRFSAERTGGSVSTLTIQRTQQEDSAVYLCASSPGTSETQYFGPGTRLLVL.

This clonotype was recorded a few times. The J gene is TRBJ2-1, the V gene TRBV9, with D perhaps matching TRBD2 (5 bases). The length of the CDR3 is 16 residues. CDR1 SGDLS and CDR2 YYNGEE come from the germline V gene. V dropped 4 bases and J dropped 0 bases, with 14 bases sitting between them. CDR3 sequence (DNA): TGTGCCAGCAGCAACGAGGGCCTCTCCTCCTACAATGAGCAGTTCTTC. Its translation is CASSNEGLSSYNEQFF.

This rearrangement joins TRBV29-1 to TRBJ2-5; maybe TRBD1 (6 bases). Trimming removed 4 bases at V and 2 bases at J, with 11 bases between. Germline lookup yields CDR1 SQVTM and CDR2 ANQGSEA. The CDR3 length is 13 residues. CDR3 DNA sequence: TGCAGCGTTGTCCTAACAGGGCAAGAGACCCAGTACTTC. Amino acid sequence: CSVVLTGQETQYF.

This clonotype was counted between two and nine times. The gene calls are TRBV20-1 and TRBJ1-5; D is ambiguous. This CDR3 is 14 amino acids long. The V end lost 1 base, the J end lost 3 bases, and 10 bases lay between the germline ends. The germline V gene has CDR1 DFQATT and CDR2 SNEGSKA (reference sequence). The CDR3 DNA reads as TGCAGTGCTAGAGCCGGGAACCTCAATCAGCCCCAGCATTTT. This translates into CSARAGNLNQPQHF.